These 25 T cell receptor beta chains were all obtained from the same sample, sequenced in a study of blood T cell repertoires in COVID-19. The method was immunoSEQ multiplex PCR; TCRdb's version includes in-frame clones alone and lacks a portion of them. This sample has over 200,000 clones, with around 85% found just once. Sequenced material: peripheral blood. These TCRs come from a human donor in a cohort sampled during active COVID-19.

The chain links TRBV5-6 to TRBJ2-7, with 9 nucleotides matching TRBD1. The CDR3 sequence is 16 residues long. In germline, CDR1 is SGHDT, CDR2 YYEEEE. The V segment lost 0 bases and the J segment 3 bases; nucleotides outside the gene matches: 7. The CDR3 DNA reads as TGTGCCAGCAGCTTGGGGCTCCGGACAGGGGACTACGAGCAGTACTTC. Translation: CASSLGLRTGDYEQYF.

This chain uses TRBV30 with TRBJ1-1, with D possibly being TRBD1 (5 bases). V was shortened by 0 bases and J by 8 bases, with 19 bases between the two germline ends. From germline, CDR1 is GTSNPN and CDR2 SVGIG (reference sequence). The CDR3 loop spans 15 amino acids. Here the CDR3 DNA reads TGTGCCTGGAGTGTACATCTGGGGCGAGCAGTCGAAGCTTTCTTT. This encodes CAWSVHLGRAVEAFF.

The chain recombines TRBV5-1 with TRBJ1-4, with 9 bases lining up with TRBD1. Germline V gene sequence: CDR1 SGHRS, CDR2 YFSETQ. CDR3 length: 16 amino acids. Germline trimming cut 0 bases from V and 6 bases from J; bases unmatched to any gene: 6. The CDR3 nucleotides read TGCGCCAGCAGCTTGGATACAGGGGGCGGAGATGAAAAACTGTTTTTT. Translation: CASSLDTGGGDEKLFF. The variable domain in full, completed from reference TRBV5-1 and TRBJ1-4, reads KAGVTQTPRYLIKTRGQQVTLSCSPISGHRSVSWYQQTPGQGLQFLFEYFSETQRNKGNFPGRFSGRQFSNSRSEMNVSTLELGDSALYLCASSLDTGGGDEKLFFGSGTQLSVL.

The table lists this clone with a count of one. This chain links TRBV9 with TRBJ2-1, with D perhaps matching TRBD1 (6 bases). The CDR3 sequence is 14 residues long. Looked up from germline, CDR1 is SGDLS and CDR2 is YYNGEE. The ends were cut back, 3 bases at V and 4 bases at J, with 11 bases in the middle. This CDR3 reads CASSERDTYNEQFF. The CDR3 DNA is TGTGCCAGCAGCGAACGGGACACGTACAATGAGCAGTTCTTC. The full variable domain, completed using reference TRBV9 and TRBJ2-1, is DSGVTQTPKHLITATGQRVTLRCSPRSGDLSVYWYQQSLDQGLQFLIQYYNGEERAKGNILERFSAQQFPDLHSELNLSSLELGDSALYFCASSERDTYNEQFFGPGTRLTVL.

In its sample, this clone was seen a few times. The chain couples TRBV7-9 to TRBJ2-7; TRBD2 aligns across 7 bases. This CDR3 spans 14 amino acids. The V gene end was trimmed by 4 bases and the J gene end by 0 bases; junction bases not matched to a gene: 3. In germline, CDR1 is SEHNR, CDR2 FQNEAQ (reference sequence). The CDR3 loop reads CASSSREDSYEQYF. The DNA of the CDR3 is TGTGCCAGCAGCTCCCGGGAGGACTCCTACGAGCAGTACTTC.

In DNA form, the CDR3 reads TGCAGCGTCACTAGTCCCTCCTACGAGCAGTACTTC. As protein: CSVTSPSYEQYF. V gene TRBV29-1 combines with J gene TRBJ2-7, with D possibly matching TRBD2 (5 bases). Germline-derived CDR1 and CDR2 are SQVTM and ANQGSEA. Deletions cut 6 bases from V and 0 bases from J, with 9 bases between. The CDR3 runs to 12 residues.

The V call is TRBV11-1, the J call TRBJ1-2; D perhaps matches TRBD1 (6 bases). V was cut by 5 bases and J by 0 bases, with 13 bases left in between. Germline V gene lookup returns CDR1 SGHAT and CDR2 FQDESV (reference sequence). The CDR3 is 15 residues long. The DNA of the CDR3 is TGTGCCAGCAGCGATGACAGGTTAGCTAACTATGGCTACACCTTC. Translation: CASSDDRLANYGYTF.

The CDR3 region is CATSDSRGSGSTDTQYF. DNA of the CDR3: TGTGCCACCAGTGATTCCCGGGGTAGCGGAAGCACAGATACGCAGTATTTT. The rearrangement uses TRBV24-1 and TRBJ2-3; a possible D gene is TRBD2 (6 bases). The V and J ends lost 2 bases and 0 bases respectively, with 14 bases between them. Germline-derived CDR1 and CDR2 are KGHDR and SFDVKD. CDR3 size: 17 residues.

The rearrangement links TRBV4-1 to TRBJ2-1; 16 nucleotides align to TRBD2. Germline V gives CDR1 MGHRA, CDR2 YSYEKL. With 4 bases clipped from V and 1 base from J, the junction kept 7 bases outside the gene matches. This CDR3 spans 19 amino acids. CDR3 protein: CASSLAGLAGGPSYNEQFF. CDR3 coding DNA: TGCGCCAGCAGCCTCGCGGGACTAGCGGGAGGGCCTTCCTACAATGAGCAGTTCTTC.

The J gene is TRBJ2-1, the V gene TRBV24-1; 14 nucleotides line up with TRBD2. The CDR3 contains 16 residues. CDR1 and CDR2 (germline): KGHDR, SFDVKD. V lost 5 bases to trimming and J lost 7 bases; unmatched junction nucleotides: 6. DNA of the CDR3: TGTGCCACCAGTGGCCAAGGACTAGCGGGAGGTAATGAGCAGTTCTTC. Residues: CATSGQGLAGGNEQFF.

In DNA form, the CDR3 reads TGCGCCAGCAGCATCCCGGACAGGATCGAGCAGTTCTTC. This encodes CASSIPDRIEQFF. The chain carries TRBV5-1 and TRBJ2-1, with TRBD1 matching over 7 bases. The CDR3 is made up of 13 amino acids. The germline V gene encodes CDR1 SGHRS and CDR2 YFSETQ. With 4 bases clipped from V and 10 bases from J, the junction kept 8 bases outside the gene matches.

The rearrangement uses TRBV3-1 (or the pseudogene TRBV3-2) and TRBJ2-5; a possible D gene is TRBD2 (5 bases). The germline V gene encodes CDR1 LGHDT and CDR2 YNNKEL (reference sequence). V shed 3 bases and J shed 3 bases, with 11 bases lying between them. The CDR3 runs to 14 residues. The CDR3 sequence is CASSQKAAKETQYF. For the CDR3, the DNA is TGTGCCAGCAGCCAGAAAGCGGCCAAAGAGACCCAGTACTTC.

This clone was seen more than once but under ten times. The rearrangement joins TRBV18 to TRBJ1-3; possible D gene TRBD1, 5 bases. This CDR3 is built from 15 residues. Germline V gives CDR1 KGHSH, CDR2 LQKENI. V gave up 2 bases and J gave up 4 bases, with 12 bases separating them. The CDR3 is CASSPSLGAGNTIYF. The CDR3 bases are TGTGCCAGCTCACCATCCCTAGGGGCAGGAAACACCATATATTTT.

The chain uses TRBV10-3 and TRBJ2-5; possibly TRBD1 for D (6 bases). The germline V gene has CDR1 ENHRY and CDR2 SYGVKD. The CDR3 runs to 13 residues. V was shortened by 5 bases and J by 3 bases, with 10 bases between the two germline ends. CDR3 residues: CAISTGQKETQYF. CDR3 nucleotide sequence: TGTGCCATCAGTACCGGACAGAAAGAGACCCAGTACTTC.

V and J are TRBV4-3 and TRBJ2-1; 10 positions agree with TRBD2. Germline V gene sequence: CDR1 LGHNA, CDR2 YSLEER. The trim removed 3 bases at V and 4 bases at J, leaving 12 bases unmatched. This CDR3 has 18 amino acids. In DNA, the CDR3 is TGCGCCAGCAGCCAGGGAGTCGAACTAGCGGGACCTTACAATGAGCAGTTCTTC. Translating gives CASSQGVELAGPYNEQFF.

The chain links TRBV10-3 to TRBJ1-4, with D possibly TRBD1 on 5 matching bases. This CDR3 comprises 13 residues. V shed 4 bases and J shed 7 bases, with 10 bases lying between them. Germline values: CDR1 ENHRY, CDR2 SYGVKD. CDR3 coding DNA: TGTGCCATCAGTGGGCAGGGAACTGAAAAACTGTTTTTT. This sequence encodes CAISGQGTEKLFF.

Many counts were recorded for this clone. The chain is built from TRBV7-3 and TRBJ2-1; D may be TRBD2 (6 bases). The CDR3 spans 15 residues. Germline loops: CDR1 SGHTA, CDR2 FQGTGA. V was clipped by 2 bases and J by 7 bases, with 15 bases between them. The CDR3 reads CASSLGMGTLNEQFF. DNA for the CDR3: TGTGCCAGCAGCTTAGGGATGGGGACTCTTAATGAGCAGTTCTTC.

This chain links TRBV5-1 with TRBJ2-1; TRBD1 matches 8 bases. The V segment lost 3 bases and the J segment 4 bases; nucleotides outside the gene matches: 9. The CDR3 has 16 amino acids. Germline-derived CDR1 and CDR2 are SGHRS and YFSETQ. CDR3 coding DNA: TGCGCCAGCAGCTCAAGGACAGGGATCTTGTACAATGAGCAGTTCTTC. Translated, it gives CASSSRTGILYNEQFF.

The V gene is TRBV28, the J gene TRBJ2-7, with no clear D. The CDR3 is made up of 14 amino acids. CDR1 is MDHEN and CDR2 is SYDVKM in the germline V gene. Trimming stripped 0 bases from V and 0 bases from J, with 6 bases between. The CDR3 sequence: CASSLWASSYEQYF. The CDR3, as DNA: TGTGCCAGCAGTTTATGGGCCAGCTCCTACGAGCAGTACTTC.

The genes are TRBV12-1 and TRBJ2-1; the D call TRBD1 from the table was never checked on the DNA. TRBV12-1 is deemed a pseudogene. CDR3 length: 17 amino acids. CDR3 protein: CASSIGLQGVTYNEQFF. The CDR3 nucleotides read TGTGCCAGCAGCATTGGGCTACAGGGCGTTACCTACAATGAGCAGTTCTTC.

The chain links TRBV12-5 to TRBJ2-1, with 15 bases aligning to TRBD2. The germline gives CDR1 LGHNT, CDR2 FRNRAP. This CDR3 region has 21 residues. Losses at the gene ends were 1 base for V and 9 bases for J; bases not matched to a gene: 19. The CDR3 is CASGLDPGLAGGPKSRGEQFF. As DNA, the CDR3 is TGTGCTAGTGGTTTGGACCCCGGACTAGCGGGAGGGCCGAAGAGCCGGGGTGAGCAGTTCTTC.

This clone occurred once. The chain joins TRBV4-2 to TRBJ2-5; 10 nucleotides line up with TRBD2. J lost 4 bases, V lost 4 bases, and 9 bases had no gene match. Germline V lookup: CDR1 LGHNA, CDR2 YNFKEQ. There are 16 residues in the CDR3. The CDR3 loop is CASSPRRAGGSETQYF. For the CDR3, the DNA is TGTGCCAGCAGCCCCCGTCGAGCGGGAGGGTCAGAGACCCAGTACTTC.

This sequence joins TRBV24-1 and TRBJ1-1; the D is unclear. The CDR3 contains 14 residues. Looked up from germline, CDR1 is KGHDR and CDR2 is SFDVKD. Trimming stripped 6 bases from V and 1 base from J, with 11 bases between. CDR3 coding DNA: TGTGCCACCAGTCGTTCAGGAACGAACACTGAAGCTTTCTTT. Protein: CATSRSGTNTEAFF.

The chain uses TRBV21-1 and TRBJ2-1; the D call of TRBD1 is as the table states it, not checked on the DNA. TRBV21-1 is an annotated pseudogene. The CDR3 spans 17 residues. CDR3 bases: TGTGCCAGCAGCAAACGAGCCGGGACATATCATTACAATGAGCAGTTCTTC. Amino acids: CASSKRAGTYHYNEQFF.

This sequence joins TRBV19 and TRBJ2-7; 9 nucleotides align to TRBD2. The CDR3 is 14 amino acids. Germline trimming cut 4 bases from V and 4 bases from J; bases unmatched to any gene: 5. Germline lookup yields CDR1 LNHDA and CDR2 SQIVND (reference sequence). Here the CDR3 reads CASSKAGGLYEQYF. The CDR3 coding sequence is TGTGCCAGTAGTAAAGCGGGGGGACTGTACGAGCAGTACTTC.